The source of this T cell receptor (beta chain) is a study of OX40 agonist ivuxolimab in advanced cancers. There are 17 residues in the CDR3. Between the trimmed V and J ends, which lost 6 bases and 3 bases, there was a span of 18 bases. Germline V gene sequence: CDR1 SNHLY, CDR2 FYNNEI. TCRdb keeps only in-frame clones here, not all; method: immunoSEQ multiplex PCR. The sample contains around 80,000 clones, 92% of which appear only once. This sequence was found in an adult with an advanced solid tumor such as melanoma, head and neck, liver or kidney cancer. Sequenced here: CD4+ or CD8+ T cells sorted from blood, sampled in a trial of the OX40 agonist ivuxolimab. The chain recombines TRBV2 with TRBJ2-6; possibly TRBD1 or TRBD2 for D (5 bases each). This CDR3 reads CASRGLAGVVGANVLTF. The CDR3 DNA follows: TGTGCCAGCAGGGGGCTGGCCGGGGTGGTTGGGGCCAACGTCCTGACTTTC.